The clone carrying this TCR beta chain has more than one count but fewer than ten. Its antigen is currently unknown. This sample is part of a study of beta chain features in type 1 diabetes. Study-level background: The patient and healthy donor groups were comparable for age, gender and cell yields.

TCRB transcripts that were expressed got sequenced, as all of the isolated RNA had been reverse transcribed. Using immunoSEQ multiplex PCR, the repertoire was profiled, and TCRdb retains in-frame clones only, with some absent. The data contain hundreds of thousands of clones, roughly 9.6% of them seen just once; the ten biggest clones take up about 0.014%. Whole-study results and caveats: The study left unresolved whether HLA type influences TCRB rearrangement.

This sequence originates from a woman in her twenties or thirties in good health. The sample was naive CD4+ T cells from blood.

Here the CDR3 reads CASSWALDTQTDTQYF. For the CDR3, the DNA is TGTGCCAGCAGCTGGGCACTAGACACCCAAACAGATACGCAGTATTTT. The chain combines TRBV7-9 with TRBJ2-3; tentative D call: TRBD2 (5 bases). Germline V gives CDR1 SEHNR, CDR2 FQNEAQ (reference sequence). Trimming took 4 bases from V and 3 from J, leaving 17 bases between them. This CDR3 contains 16 residues.